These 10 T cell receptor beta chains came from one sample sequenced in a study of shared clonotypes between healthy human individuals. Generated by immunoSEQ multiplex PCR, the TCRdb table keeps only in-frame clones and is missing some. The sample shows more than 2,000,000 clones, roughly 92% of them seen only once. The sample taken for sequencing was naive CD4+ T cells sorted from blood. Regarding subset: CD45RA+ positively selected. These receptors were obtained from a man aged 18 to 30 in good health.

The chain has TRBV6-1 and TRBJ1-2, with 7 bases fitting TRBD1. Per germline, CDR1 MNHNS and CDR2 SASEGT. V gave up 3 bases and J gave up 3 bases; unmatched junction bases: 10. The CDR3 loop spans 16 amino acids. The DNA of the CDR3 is TGTGCCAGCAGTGAGGTTAGGGACAGCGGATACTATGGCTACACCTTC. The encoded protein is CASSEVRDSGYYGYTF.

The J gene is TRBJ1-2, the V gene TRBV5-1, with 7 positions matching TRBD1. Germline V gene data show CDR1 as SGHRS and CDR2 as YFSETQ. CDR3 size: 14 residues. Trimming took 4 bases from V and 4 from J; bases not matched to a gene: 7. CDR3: CASSGKQGFYGYTF. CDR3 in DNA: TGCGCCAGCAGCGGGAAACAGGGGTTCTATGGCTACACCTTC. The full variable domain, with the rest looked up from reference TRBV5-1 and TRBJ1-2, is KAGVTQTPRYLIKTRGQQVTLSCSPISGHRSVSWYQQTPGQGLQFLFEYFSETQRNKGNFPGRFSGRQFSNSRSEMNVSTLELGDSALYLCASSGKQGFYGYTFGSGTRLTVV.

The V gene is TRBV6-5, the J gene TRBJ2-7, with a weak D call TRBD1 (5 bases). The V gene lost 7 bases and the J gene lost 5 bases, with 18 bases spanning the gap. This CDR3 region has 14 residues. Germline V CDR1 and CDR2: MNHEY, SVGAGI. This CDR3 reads CASTPQGNVHEQYF. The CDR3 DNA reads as TGTGCCAGCACCCCCCAGGGAAATGTCCACGAGCAGTACTTC.

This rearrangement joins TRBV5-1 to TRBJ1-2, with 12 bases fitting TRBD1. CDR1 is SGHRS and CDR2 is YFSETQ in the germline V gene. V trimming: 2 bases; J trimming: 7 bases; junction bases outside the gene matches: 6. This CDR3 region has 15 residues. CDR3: CASSFEGQGASGYTF. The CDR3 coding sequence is TGCGCCAGCAGCTTCGAGGGACAGGGGGCGAGTGGCTACACCTTC.

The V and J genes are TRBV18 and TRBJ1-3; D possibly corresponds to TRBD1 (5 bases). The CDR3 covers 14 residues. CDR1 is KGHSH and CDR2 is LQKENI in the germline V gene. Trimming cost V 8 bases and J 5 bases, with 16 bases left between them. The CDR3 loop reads CASLGTGQRNTIYF. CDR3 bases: TGTGCCAGCCTAGGCACAGGACAAAGAAACACCATATATTTT.

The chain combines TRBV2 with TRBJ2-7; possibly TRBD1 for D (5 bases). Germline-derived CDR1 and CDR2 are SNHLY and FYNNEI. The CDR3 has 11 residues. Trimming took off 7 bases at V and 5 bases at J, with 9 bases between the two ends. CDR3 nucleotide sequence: TGTGCCAGCACAGGGTTCGACGAGCAGTACTTC. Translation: CASTGFDEQYF.

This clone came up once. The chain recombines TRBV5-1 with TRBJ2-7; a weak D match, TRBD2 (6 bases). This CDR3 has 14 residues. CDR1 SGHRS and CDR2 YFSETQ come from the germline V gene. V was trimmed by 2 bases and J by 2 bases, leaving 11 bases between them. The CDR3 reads CASSFAGTPYEQYF. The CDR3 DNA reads TGCGCCAGCAGCTTTGCGGGGACTCCCTACGAGCAGTACTTC.

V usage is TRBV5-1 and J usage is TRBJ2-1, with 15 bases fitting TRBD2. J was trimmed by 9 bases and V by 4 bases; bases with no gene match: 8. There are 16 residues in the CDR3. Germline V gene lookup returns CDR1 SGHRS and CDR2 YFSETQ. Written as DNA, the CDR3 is TGCGCCAGCAGCAGTGGGACTAGCGGGAGGTCCACTGAGCAGTTCTTC. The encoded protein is CASSSGTSGRSTEQFF.

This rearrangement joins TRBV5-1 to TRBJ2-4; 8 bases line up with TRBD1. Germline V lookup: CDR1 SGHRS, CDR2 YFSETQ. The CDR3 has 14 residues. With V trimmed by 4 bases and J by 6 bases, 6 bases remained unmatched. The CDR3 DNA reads TGCGCCAGCAGCGACAGGGGCGGTCCAAACATTCAGTACTTC. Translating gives CASSDRGGPNIQYF.

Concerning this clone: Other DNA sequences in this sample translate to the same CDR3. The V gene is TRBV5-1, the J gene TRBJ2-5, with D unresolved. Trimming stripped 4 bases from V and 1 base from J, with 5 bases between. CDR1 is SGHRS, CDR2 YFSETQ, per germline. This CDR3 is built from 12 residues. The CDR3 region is CASSDPQETQYF. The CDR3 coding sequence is TGCGCCAGCAGCGACCCCCAAGAGACCCAGTACTTC.